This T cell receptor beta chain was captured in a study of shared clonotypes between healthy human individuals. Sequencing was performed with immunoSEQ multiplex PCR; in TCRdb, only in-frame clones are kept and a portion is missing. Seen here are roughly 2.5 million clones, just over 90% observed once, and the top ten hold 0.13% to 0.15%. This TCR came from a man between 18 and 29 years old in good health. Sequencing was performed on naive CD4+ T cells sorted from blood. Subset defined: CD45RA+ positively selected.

In DNA, the CDR3 is TGTGCCAGCTCGCTCGGACTAGCGGGCGCCTACGAGCAGTACTTC. Residues: CASSLGLAGAYEQYF. This sequence joins TRBV18 and TRBJ2-7, with 11 bases aligning to TRBD2. The V gene end was trimmed by 6 bases and the J gene end by 2 bases; junction bases not matched to a gene: 6. This CDR3 has 15 amino acids. Germline CDR1 and CDR2: KGHSH and LQKENI.